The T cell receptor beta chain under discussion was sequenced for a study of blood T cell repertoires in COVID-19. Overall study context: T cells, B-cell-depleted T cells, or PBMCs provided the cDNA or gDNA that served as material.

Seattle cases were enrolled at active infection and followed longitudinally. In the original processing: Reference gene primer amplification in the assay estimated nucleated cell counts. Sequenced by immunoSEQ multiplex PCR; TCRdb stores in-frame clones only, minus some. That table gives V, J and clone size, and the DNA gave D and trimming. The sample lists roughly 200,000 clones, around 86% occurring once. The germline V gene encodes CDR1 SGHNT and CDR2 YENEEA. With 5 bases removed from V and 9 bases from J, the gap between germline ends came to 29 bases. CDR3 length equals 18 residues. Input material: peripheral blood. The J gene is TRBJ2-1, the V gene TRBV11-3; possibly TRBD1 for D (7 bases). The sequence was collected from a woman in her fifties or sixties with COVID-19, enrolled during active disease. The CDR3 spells CASSPPTPGQRVRGEQFF. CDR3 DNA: TGTGCCAGCAGCCCTCCAACACCGGGACAGCGGGTGAGGGGTGAGCAGTTCTTC. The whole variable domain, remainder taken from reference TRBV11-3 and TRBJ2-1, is EAGVVQSPRYKIIEKKQPVAFWCNPISGHNTLYWYLQNLGQGPELLIRYENEEAVDDSQLPKDRFSAERLKGVDSTLKIQPAELGDSAVYLCASSPPTPGQRVRGEQFFGPGTRLTVL.